The 23 T cell receptor beta chains in this list originate from one sample, sequenced in a study of shared clonotypes between healthy human individuals. Some clones are missing from TCRdb's copy, which holds only in-frame ones; the method was immunoSEQ multiplex PCR. Counted here are about 2.4 million clones, roughly nine tenths occurring once; the ten biggest clones make up under 0.15%. Sequences were obtained from naive CD4+ T cells sorted from blood. Stated subset: CD45RA+ positively selected. These receptors were collected from a man aged 18-30 years in good health.

The chain uses TRBV18 and TRBJ1-3, with D possibly TRBD1 on 5 matching bases. Germline CDR1 reads KGHSH; CDR2 reads LQKENI. The CDR3 covers 15 residues. Trimming took 4 bases from V and 8 from J, leaving 18 bases between them. CDR3 DNA: TGTGCCAGCTCACGTACTGCCGGGACTGGGGACACCATATATTTT. As protein: CASSRTAGTGDTIYF.

Regarding this clone: Within the sample, other DNA sequences also encode this same CDR3. This chain uses TRBV10-3 with TRBJ1-2; D call uncertain. CDR1 is ENHRY and CDR2 is SYGVKD in the germline V gene. V was trimmed by 0 bases and J by 1 base, leaving 3 bases between them. CDR3 length: 13 residues. In nucleotides, the CDR3 is TGTGCCATCAGTGAGTCGGTTAACTATGGCTACACCTTC. Amino acids: CAISESVNYGYTF.

The CDR3 nucleotides are TGCGCCAGCAGTGGGGACCTAGAGGGTACGCAGTATTTT. This codes for CASSGDLEGTQYF. This chain links TRBV10-1 with TRBJ2-3; D may match TRBD1 or TRBD2 (5 bases each). Germline V CDR1 and CDR2: WNHNN, SYGVQD (reference sequence). V lost 4 bases to trimming and J lost 8 bases, with 13 bases between them. The CDR3 is made up of 13 amino acids.

The rearrangement joins TRBV7-9 to TRBJ2-1, with 7 bases that match TRBD1. Germline CDR1 reads SEHNR; CDR2 reads FQNEAQ (reference sequence). This CDR3 comprises 14 residues. V lost 4 bases, J lost 4 bases, and 4 bases stayed unmatched. Written as DNA, the CDR3 is TGTGCCAGCAGCTCAGACAGGGTTTACAATGAGCAGTTCTTC. Protein product: CASSSDRVYNEQFF.

The genes are TRBV5-6 and TRBJ1-1, with D unclear. Germline lookup yields CDR1 SGHDT and CDR2 YYEEEE. There are 14 residues in the CDR3. The V end was cut by 5 bases, the J end by 3 bases, with 14 bases between. CDR3 DNA: TGTGCCAGCAGACAAGGGCCCTTGTACACTGAAGCTTTCTTT. It is translated as CASRQGPLYTEAFF.

The rearrangement joins TRBV10-3 to TRBJ2-7, with 7 bases that match TRBD1. Unmatched junction bases numbered 12, after V lost 6 bases and J lost 4 bases. The CDR3 length is 15 residues. Germline CDR1 and CDR2: ENHRY and SYGVKD. The DNA for the CDR3 is TGTGCCATCAGGAGGTCCGGAGACAGGGCTTACGAGCAGTACTTC. Translated, it gives CAIRRSGDRAYEQYF.

Notes on this clone: Other nucleotide sequences in the sample specify the same CDR3. This sequence joins TRBV18 and TRBJ1-1, with TRBD1 as a possible D gene (5 bases). Germline loops: CDR1 KGHSH, CDR2 LQKENI. V was cut by 1 base and J by 0 bases, with 9 bases left in between. This CDR3 region has 15 residues. CDR3 region: CASSPRAGLNTEAFF. CDR3 in DNA: TGTGCCAGCTCACCACGCGCAGGGCTGAACACTGAAGCTTTCTTT.

V is TRBV15 and J is TRBJ2-1; D remains unclear. This CDR3 is built from 15 residues. The V end was cut by 0 bases, the J end by 2 bases, with 8 bases between. CDR1 is LNHNV, CDR2 YYDKDF, per germline (reference sequence). In DNA, the CDR3 is TGTGCCACCAGCAGAGAGGGGTATACCTACAATGAGCAGTTCTTC. The encoded protein is CATSREGYTYNEQFF. Based on the CDR3 plus reference TRBV15 and TRBJ2-1, the full variable domain is DAMVIQNPRYQVTQFGKPVTLSCSQTLNHNVMYWYQQKSSQAPKLLFHYYDKDFNNEADTPDNFQSRRPNTSFCFLDIRSPGLGDTAMYLCATSREGYTYNEQFFGPGTRLTVL.

On this clone itself: Within the sample, other DNA sequences also encode this same CDR3. The chain carries TRBV6-6 and TRBJ2-1; D is unclear. Germline V lookup: CDR1 MNHNY, CDR2 SVGAGI (reference sequence). The length of the CDR3 is 13 residues. Trimming removed 0 bases from V and 4 bases from J, with 4 bases in between. The CDR3 loop reads CASSYSHYNEQFF. The DNA for the CDR3 is TGTGCCAGCAGTTACTCTCATTACAATGAGCAGTTCTTC.

The chain combines TRBV4-3 with TRBJ2-1, with TRBD2 identical over 10 bases. The ends lost 4 bases at V and 14 bases at J; junction bases unmatched: 23. Germline CDR1 is LGHNA and CDR2 is YSLEER. This CDR3 has 18 amino acids. The CDR3 spells CASSPTIAGGFTMSAEFF. CDR3 bases: TGCGCCAGCAGCCCGACTATAGCGGGGGGATTTACAATGAGTGCGGAGTTCTTC.

The chain joins TRBV6-5 to TRBJ2-5, with 7 bases aligning to TRBD2. Trimming removed 7 bases from V and 5 bases from J; junction bases left unmatched: 7. The CDR3 is made up of 13 amino acids. Germline V lookup: CDR1 MNHEY, CDR2 SVGAGI. The CDR3 spells CASTNSGSETQYF. DNA for the CDR3: TGTGCCAGCACCAATAGCGGGTCCGAGACCCAGTACTTC.

The V and J genes are TRBV5-4 and TRBJ2-1; 9 bases are shared with TRBD1. The CDR3 is 13 residues long. Trimming cost V 5 bases and J 3 bases; bases outside gene matches: 0. Germline-derived CDR1 and CDR2 are SGHNT and YYREEE (reference sequence). CDR3 DNA sequence: TGTGCCAGCAGGGGACAGGGCTACAATGAGCAGTTCTTC. Translated: CASRGQGYNEQFF.

The chain uses TRBV18 and TRBJ1-5; 7 bases are a match to TRBD1. V lost 6 bases, J lost 4 bases, and 6 bases stayed unmatched. Germline V gives CDR1 KGHSH, CDR2 LQKENI. CDR3 length equals 14 residues. CDR3: CASSPDRWNQPQHF. CDR3 DNA sequence: TGTGCCAGCTCCCCGGACAGGTGGAATCAGCCCCAGCATTTT. Together with reference TRBV18 and TRBJ1-5, the CDR3 gives the full variable domain: NAGVMQNPRHLVRRRGQEARLRCSPMKGHSHVYWYRQLPEEGLKFMVYLQKENIIDESGMPKERFSAEFPKEGPSILRIQQVVRGDSAAYFCASSPDRWNQPQHFGDGTRLSIL.

The rearrangement joins TRBV19 to TRBJ2-7, with TRBD1 identical over 12 bases. Trimming cost V 1 base and J 8 bases; bases outside gene matches: 15. Germline V CDR1 and CDR2: LNHDA, SQIVND (reference sequence). The CDR3 has 18 residues. Written as DNA, the CDR3 is TGTGCCAGTAGTATAGGCCTCGGTGAGGCGGGACAGGGGGCTCAGCAGTACTTC. Translated, it gives CASSIGLGEAGQGAQQYF. The full variable domain, rest sourced from reference TRBV19 and TRBJ2-7, is DGGITQSPKYLFRKEGQNVTLSCEQNLNHDAMYWYRQDPGQGLRLIYYSQIVNDFQKGDIAEGYSVSREKKESFPLTVTSAQKNPTAFYLCASSIGLGEAGQGAQQYFGPGTRLTVT.

The chain recombines TRBV19 with TRBJ1-5; D remains unclear. The CDR3 sequence is 13 residues long. The germline V gene has CDR1 LNHDA and CDR2 SQIVND (reference sequence). V lost 6 bases and J lost 7, with 13 bases in between. CDR3 sequence (DNA): TGTGCCAGTAGATTGGATTCTAAGCAGCCCCAGCATTTT. Translation: CASRLDSKQPQHF.

V usage is TRBV30 and J usage is TRBJ1-2; perhaps TRBD1 as D (5 bases). The V gene lost 4 bases and the J gene lost 9 bases, with 21 bases spanning the gap. Looked up from germline, CDR1 is GTSNPN and CDR2 is SVGIG (reference sequence). The length of the CDR3 is 14 residues. The CDR3 here is CAWKSPGLEVSYTF. The CDR3, as DNA: TGTGCCTGGAAGTCTCCGGGACTTGAGGTTAGCTACACCTTC.

This chain joins TRBV6-6 and TRBJ2-5; 9 positions match TRBD1. The CDR3 is made up of 15 amino acids. Germline CDR1 and CDR2: MNHNY and SVGAGI (reference sequence). The V gene end was trimmed by 5 bases and the J gene end by 3 bases; junction bases not matched to a gene: 7. The CDR3 bases are TGTGCCAGCAGTCCCCAGGGGACAGGGAAAGAGACCCAGTACTTC. This encodes CASSPQGTGKETQYF.

Details on this clone: Other DNA sequences of this sample code for an identical CDR3. The CDR3 loop reads CASSIQVNTEAFF. CDR3 DNA sequence: TGTGCCAGTAGTATACAGGTGAACACTGAAGCTTTCTTT. J is TRBJ1-1 and V is TRBV19; unclear D gene. Trimming stripped 2 bases from V and 0 bases from J, with 4 bases between. Germline values: CDR1 LNHDA, CDR2 SQIVND (reference sequence). The CDR3 is 13 residues long.

V usage is TRBV16 and J usage is TRBJ2-1; 12 bases map to TRBD2. The germline CDR1 and CDR2 sequences are KGHSY and FQNENV. The V gene end was trimmed by 0 bases and the J gene end by 8 bases; junction bases not matched to a gene: 5. The CDR3 loop spans 16 amino acids. CDR3 DNA: TGTGCCAGCAGCCAATCAACGGGACTAGCGGGTTATGAGCAGTTCTTC. Residues: CASSQSTGLAGYEQFF.

The chain combines TRBV30 with TRBJ2-7; 7 nucleotides agree with TRBD1. CDR1 and CDR2 (germline): GTSNPN, SVGIG (reference sequence). After removal of 7 bases from V and 2 bases from J, the junction contained 11 bases not matched to a gene. The CDR3 sequence is 14 residues long. CDR3 loop: CAFSPGTVTYEQYF. The CDR3 nucleotides are TGTGCCTTCTCACCCGGGACAGTGACCTACGAGCAGTACTTC. Supplemented by reference TRBV30 and TRBJ2-7, the full variable domain reads SQTIHQWPATLVQPVGSPLSLECTVEGTSNPNLYWYRQAAGRGLQLLFYSVGIGQISSEVPQNLSASRPQDRQFILSSKKLLLSDSGFYLCAFSPGTVTYEQYFGPGTRLTVT.

V and J are TRBV2 and TRBJ2-7; TRBD1 might be the D (5 bases). The CDR3 spans 17 residues. V shed 0 bases and J shed 0 bases, with 15 bases lying between them. Germline CDR1 and CDR2: SNHLY and FYNNEI. CDR3 residues: CASSEATPIRDSYEQYF. Written as DNA, the CDR3 is TGTGCCAGCAGTGAAGCAACGCCTATCAGGGACTCCTACGAGCAGTACTTC. Variable domain in full (rest from reference TRBV2 and TRBJ2-7): EPEVTQTPSHQVTQMGQEVILRCVPISNHLYFYWYRQILGQKVEFLVSFYNNEISEKSEIFDDQFSVERPDGSNFTLKIRSTKLEDSAMYFCASSEATPIRDSYEQYFGPGTRLTVT.

Note on this clone: Other DNA sequences in this sample translate to the same CDR3. This chain uses TRBV18 with TRBJ1-1; D is perhaps TRBD1 (5 bases). The CDR3 is 15 residues long. CDR1 is KGHSH and CDR2 is LQKENI in the germline V gene. V was shortened by 2 bases and J by 5 bases, with 15 bases between the two germline ends. This chain's CDR3 is CASSPGTGVITEAFF. CDR3 DNA sequence: TGTGCCAGCTCACCAGGGACGGGAGTGATAACTGAAGCTTTCTTT.

This chain uses TRBV5-5 with TRBJ2-6; the D is unclear. CDR1 is SGHKS and CDR2 is YYEKEE in the germline V gene (reference sequence). This CDR3 has 16 amino acids. The V end lost 0 bases, the J end lost 0 bases, and 7 bases lay between the germline ends. CDR3 amino acids: CASSLGENSGANVLTF. The CDR3 nucleotides read TGTGCCAGCAGCTTGGGGGAAAACTCTGGGGCCAACGTCCTGACTTTC.